This T cell receptor (beta chain) was obtained from a study of blood T cell repertoires in COVID-19. Whole-study context: Whether acute or convalescent, the COVID-19 samples came from the United States, Italy and Spain.

The CDR3 contains 15 residues. Germline CDR1 is SNHLY and CDR2 is FYNNEI. The V and J ends lost 5 bases and 6 bases, in that order; junction bases with no gene match: 5. The repertoire was sequenced with immunoSEQ multiplex PCR; TCRdb's copy has only in-frame clones and lacks some. This sample has approximately 300,000 clones; roughly 90% occur once, and the top ten carry 4%. The V and J genes are TRBV2 and TRBJ1-6; 9 nucleotides align to TRBD1. This clonotype was sampled from a woman in her 50s with active or convalescent COVID-19. The source material was peripheral blood. The CDR3 reads CASSKDRGGNSPLHF. CDR3 sequence (DNA): TGTGCCAGCAGTAAAGACAGGGGGGGTAATTCACCCCTCCACTTT. The full variable domain, its missing parts supplied by reference TRBV2 and TRBJ1-6, is EPEVTQTPSHQVTQMGQEVILRCVPISNHLYFYWYRQILGQKVEFLVSFYNNEISEKSEIFDDQFSVERPDGSNFTLKIRSTKLEDSAMYFCASSKDRGGNSPLHFGNGTRLTVT.